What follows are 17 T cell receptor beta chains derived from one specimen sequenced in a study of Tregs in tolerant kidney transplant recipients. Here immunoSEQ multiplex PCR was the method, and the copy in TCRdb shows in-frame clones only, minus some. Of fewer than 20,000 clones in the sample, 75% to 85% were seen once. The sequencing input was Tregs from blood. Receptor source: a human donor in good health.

CDR3 amino acids: CASSPFGQNYEQYF. CDR3 DNA sequence: TGCGCCAGCAGCCCCTTTGGACAGAATTACGAGCAGTACTTC. The chain joins TRBV5-1 to TRBJ2-7; tentatively, D is TRBD1 (6 bases). The CDR3 is 14 residues long. The V end lost 4 bases, the J end lost 4 bases, and 15 bases lay between the germline ends. CDR1 is SGHRS, CDR2 YFSETQ, per germline.

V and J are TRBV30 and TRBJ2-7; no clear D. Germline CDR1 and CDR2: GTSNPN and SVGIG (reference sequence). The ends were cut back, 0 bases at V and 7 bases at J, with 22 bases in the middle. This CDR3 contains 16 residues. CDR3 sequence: CAWSVVGFPLPREQYF. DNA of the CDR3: TGTGCCTGGAGTGTTGTGGGGTTCCCCCTACCTAGAGAGCAGTACTTC.

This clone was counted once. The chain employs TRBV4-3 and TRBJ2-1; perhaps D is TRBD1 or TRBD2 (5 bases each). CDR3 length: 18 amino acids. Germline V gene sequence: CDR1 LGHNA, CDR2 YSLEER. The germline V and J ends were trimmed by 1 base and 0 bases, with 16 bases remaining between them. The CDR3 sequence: CASSQAGGGFSSYNEQFF. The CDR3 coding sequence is TGCGCCAGCAGCCAAGCTGGGGGTGGGTTTAGCTCCTACAATGAGCAGTTCTTC.

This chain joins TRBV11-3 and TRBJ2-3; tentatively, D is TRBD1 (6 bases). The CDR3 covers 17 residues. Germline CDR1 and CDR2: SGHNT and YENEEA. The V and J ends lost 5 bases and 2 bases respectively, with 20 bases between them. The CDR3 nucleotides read TGTGCCAGCAGCCCTAGGACCTGGGGGCATCACACAGATACGCAGTATTTT. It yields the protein CASSPRTWGHHTDTQYF.

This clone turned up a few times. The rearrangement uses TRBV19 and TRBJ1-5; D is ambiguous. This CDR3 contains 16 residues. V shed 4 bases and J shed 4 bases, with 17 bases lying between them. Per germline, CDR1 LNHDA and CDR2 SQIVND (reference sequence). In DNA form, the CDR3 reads TGTGCCAGTAGTACCCCTCCAGGAGTATGGAATCAGCCCCAGCATTTT. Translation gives CASSTPPGVWNQPQHF.

This CDR3 reads CASSLDLGLGADTQYF. In DNA, the CDR3 is TGTGCCAGCAGCTTAGATTTGGGACTAGGAGCAGATACGCAGTATTTT. This sequence joins TRBV11-3 and TRBJ2-3; 8 nucleotides match TRBD2. Germline CDR1 SGHNT, CDR2 YENEEA. CDR3 length: 16 residues. Trimming removed 0 bases from V and 4 bases from J; junction bases left unmatched: 6.

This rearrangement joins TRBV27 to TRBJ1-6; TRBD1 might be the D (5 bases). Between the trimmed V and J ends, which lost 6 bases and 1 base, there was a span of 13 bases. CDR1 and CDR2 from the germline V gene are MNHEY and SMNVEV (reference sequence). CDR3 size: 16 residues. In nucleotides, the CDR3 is TGTGCCAGCAGCAAAGGAGGGGCATCCTATAATTCACCCCTCCACTTT. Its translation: CASSKGGASYNSPLHF.

The CDR3 sequence is CASSFGANVLTF. Here the CDR3 DNA reads TGTGCCAGCAGCTTCGGGGCCAACGTCCTGACTTTC. The V gene is TRBV5-5, the J gene TRBJ2-6, with D uncertain. V lost 2 bases, J lost 4 bases, and 1 base lay in between. Germline V CDR1 and CDR2: SGHKS, YYEKEE (reference sequence). The CDR3 extends over 12 amino acids.

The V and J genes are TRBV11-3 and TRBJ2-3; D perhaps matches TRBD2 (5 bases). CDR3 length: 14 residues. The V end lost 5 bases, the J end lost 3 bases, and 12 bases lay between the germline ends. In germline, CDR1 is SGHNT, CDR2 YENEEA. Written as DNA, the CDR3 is TGTGCCAGCAGCCCACGGGGTGGAACAGATACGCAGTATTTT. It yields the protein CASSPRGGTDTQYF. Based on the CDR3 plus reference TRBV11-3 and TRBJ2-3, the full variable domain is EAGVVQSPRYKIIEKKQPVAFWCNPISGHNTLYWYLQNLGQGPELLIRYENEEAVDDSQLPKDRFSAERLKGVDSTLKIQPAELGDSAVYLCASSPRGGTDTQYFGPGTRLTVL.

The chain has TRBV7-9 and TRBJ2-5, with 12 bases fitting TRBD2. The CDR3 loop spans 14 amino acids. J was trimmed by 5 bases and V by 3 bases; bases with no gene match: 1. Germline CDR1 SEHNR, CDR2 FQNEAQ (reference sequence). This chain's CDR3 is CASSLTSGSETQYF. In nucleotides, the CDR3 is TGTGCCAGCAGCTTGACTAGCGGGAGCGAGACCCAGTACTTC. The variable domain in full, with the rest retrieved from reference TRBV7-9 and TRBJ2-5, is DTGVSQNPRHKITKRGQNVTFRCDPISEHNRLYWYRQTLGQGPEFLTYFQNEAQLEKSRLLSDRFSAERPKGSFSTLEIQRTEQGDSAMYLCASSLTSGSETQYFGPGTRLLVL.

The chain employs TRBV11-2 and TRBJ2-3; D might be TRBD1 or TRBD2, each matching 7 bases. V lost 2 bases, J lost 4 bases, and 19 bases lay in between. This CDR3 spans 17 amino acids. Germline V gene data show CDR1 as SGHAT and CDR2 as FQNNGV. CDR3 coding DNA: TGTGCCAGCAGCTTACAGGGGGGGACTGGGGGCGCAGATACGCAGTATTTT. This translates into CASSLQGGTGGADTQYF.

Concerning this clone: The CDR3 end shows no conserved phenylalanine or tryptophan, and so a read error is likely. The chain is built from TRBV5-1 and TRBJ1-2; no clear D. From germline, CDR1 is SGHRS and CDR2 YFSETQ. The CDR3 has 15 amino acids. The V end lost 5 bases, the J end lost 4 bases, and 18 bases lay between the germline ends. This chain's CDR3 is CASSWTVRKTYGYTV. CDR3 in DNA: TGCGCCAGCAGTTGGACGGTTCGAAAGACCTATGGCTACACCGTC.

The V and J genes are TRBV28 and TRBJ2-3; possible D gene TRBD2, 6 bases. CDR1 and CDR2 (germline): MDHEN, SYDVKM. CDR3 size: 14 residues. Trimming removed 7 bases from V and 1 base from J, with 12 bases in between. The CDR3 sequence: CASNLGGGTDTQYF. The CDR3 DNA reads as TGTGCCAGCAATCTGGGGGGAGGCACAGATACGCAGTATTTT.

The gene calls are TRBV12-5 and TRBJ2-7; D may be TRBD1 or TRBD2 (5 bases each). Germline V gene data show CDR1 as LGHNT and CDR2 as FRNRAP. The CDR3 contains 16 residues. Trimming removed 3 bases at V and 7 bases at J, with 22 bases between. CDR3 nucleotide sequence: TGTGCTAGTGGTTTCTGGGCCGGACGCCCTGAGGGGGAGCAGTACTTC. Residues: CASGFWAGRPEGEQYF.

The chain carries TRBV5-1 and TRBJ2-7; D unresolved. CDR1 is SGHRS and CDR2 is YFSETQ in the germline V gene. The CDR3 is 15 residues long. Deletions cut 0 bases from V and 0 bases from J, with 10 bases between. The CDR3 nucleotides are TGCGCCAGCAGCTTGGCCGCGATGAGCTCCTACGAGCAGTACTTC. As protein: CASSLAAMSSYEQYF.

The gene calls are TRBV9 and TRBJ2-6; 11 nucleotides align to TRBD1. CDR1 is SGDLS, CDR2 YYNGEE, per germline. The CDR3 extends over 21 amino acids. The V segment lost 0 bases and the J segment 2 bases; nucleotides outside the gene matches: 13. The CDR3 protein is CASSVGQGLDRGLTGANVLTF. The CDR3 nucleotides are TGTGCCAGCAGCGTAGGGCAAGGGCTGGACAGGGGGCTTACTGGGGCCAACGTCCTGACTTTC.

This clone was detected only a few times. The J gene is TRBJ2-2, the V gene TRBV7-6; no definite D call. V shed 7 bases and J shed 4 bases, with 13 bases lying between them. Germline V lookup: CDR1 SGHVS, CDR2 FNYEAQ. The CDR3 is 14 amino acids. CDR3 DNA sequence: TGTGCCAGCACTGTTCGGCCTCGCACCGGGGAGCTGTTTTTT. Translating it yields CASTVRPRTGELFF.